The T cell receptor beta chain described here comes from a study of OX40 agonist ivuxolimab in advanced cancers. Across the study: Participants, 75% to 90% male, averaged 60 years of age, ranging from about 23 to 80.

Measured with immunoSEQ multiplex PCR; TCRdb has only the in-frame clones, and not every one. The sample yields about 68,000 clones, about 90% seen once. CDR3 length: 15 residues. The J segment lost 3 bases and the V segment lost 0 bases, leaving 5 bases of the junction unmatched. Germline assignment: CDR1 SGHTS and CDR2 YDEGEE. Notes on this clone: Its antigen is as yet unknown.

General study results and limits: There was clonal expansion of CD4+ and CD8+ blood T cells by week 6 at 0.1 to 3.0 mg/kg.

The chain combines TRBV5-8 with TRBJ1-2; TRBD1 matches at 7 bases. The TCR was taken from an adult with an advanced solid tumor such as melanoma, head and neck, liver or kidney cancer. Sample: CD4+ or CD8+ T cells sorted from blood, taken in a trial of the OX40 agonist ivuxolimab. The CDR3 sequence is CASSLGQGGYYGYTF. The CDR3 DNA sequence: TGTGCCAGCAGCTTGGGACAGGGAGGGTACTATGGCTACACCTTC. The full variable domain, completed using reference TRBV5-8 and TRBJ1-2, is EAGVTQSPTHLIKTRGQQATLRCSPISGHTSVYWYQQALGLGLQFLLWYDEGEERNRGNFPPRFSGRQFPNYSSELNVNALELEDSALYLCASSLGQGGYYGYTFGSGTRLTVV.